This passage covers 8 T cell receptor beta chains from one sample sequenced in a study of blood T cell repertoires in COVID-19. Profiling relied on immunoSEQ multiplex PCR, and the TCRdb table lists in-frame clones only, not all of them. Of under 200,000 clones in the sample, roughly 85% were seen once. The sample was peripheral blood. The receptors derive from a man aged 60-69 years with active or convalescent COVID-19.

This chain joins TRBV2 and TRBJ1-6; the D is unclear. Germline V gene data show CDR1 as SNHLY and CDR2 as FYNNEI. The CDR3 runs to 13 residues. Trimming pared 6 bases from V and 5 bases from J, leaving 8 bases between. CDR3 sequence (DNA): TGTGCCAGCAGGGGCCCCAATAATTCACCCCTCCACTTT. Protein: CASRGPNNSPLHF.

This chain connects TRBV12-3 or TRBV12-4 to TRBJ1-2, with no clear D. V lost 6 bases and J 6 bases, leaving 8 bases between the germline ends. The CDR3 length is 11 residues. The CDR3 region is CASSNSDGYTF. In nucleotides, the CDR3 is TGTGCCAGCAGCAATAGCGATGGCTACACCTTC.

The chain employs TRBV14 and TRBJ1-4; D unresolved. This CDR3 has 11 amino acids. CDR1 is SGHDN and CDR2 is FVKESK in the germline V gene. Between the trimmed V and J ends, which lost 3 bases and 8 bases, there was a span of 4 bases. CDR3 DNA: TGTGCCAGCAGCCACACAGAAAAACTGTTTTTT. This translates into CASSHTEKLFF.

The J gene is TRBJ1-1, the V gene TRBV15; a weak D match, TRBD1 (5 bases). The CDR3 is 14 amino acids. V dropped 0 bases and J dropped 6 bases, with 11 bases sitting between them. Germline V lookup: CDR1 LNHNV, CDR2 YYDKDF (reference sequence). DNA for the CDR3: TGTGCCACCAGCAGAGAACTACGGGGGGCTGAAGCTTTCTTT. Translating gives CATSRELRGAEAFF. The whole variable domain, remainder taken from reference TRBV15 and TRBJ1-1, is DAMVIQNPRYQVTQFGKPVTLSCSQTLNHNVMYWYQQKSSQAPKLLFHYYDKDFNNEADTPDNFQSRRPNTSFCFLDIRSPGLGDTAMYLCATSRELRGAEAFFGQGTRLTVV.

In DNA form, the CDR3 reads TGCGCCAGCAGCTTGGCCGGGACAGCCTATAATTCACCCCTCCACTTT. Translated, it gives CASSLAGTAYNSPLHF. This rearrangement joins TRBV5-1 to TRBJ1-6; 7 positions agree with TRBD1. Germline CDR1 is SGHRS and CDR2 is YFSETQ. This CDR3 region has 16 residues. The junction had 2 bases not matched to a gene; V was cut back by 0 bases and J by 2 bases.

This chain's CDR3 is CAGQPTGEAETQYF. In nucleotides, the CDR3 is TGTGCCGGCCAGCCTACAGGGGAGGCGGAGACCCAGTACTTC. This chain uses TRBV6-5 with TRBJ2-5, with TRBD1 as a possible D gene (7 bases). Per the germline V gene, CDR1 is MNHEY and CDR2 is SVGAGI. The CDR3 has 14 residues. V lost 11 bases to trimming and J lost 5 bases, with 21 bases between them.

The V call is TRBV5-4, the J call TRBJ2-7; 8 nucleotides match TRBD2. This CDR3 has 14 amino acids. Germline CDR1 reads SGHNT; CDR2 reads YYREEE (reference sequence). V shed 5 bases and J 0 bases; nucleotides not matched to a gene: 4. CDR3 protein: CASRPGGDSYEQYF. The CDR3 DNA sequence: TGTGCCAGCAGACCGGGGGGGGACTCCTACGAGCAGTACTTC. Full variable domain (rest looked up from reference TRBV5-4 and TRBJ2-7): ETGVTQSPTHLIKTRGQQVTLRCSSQSGHNTVSWYQQALGQGPQFIFQYYREEENGRGNFPPRFSGLQFPNYSSELNVNALELDDSALYLCASRPGGDSYEQYFGPGTRLTVT.

The count of this clone is one. The V call is TRBV6-2 or TRBV6-3, the J call TRBJ2-1; possible D gene TRBD1, 6 bases. Germline-derived CDR1 and CDR2 are MNHEY and SVGEGT. The CDR3 has 14 residues. V dropped 5 bases and J dropped 3 bases, with 11 bases sitting between them. CDR3 loop: CASSVGGGYNEQFF. The DNA for the CDR3 is TGTGCCAGCAGTGTAGGGGGTGGCTACAATGAGCAGTTCTTC.